The source of this T cell receptor (beta chain) is a study of OX40 agonist ivuxolimab in advanced cancers. In the study overall: One patient with hepatocellular carcinoma and two with cutaneous melanoma, three in all, had partial responses.

Produced via immunoSEQ multiplex PCR; TCRdb's table is partial and in-frame only. The sample consists of 77,000 or so clones, roughly 90% of them appearing once. This clone was detected only a few times. This TCR was recovered from an adult with an advanced solid tumor such as melanoma, head and neck, liver or kidney cancer. The specimen was CD4+ or CD8+ T cells sorted from blood, collected in a trial of the OX40 agonist ivuxolimab.

The CDR3 region has the DNA TGTGCCAGTAGTTTTCGGGGCCACGCCCGGGGCTACACCTTC. Its translation: CASSFRGHARGYTF. The genes are TRBV19 and TRBJ1-2; D is possibly TRBD1 (5 bases). The CDR3 runs 14 residues. From germline, CDR1 is LNHDA and CDR2 SQIVND (reference sequence). The V end lost 5 bases, the J end lost 8 bases, and 18 bases lay between the germline ends.